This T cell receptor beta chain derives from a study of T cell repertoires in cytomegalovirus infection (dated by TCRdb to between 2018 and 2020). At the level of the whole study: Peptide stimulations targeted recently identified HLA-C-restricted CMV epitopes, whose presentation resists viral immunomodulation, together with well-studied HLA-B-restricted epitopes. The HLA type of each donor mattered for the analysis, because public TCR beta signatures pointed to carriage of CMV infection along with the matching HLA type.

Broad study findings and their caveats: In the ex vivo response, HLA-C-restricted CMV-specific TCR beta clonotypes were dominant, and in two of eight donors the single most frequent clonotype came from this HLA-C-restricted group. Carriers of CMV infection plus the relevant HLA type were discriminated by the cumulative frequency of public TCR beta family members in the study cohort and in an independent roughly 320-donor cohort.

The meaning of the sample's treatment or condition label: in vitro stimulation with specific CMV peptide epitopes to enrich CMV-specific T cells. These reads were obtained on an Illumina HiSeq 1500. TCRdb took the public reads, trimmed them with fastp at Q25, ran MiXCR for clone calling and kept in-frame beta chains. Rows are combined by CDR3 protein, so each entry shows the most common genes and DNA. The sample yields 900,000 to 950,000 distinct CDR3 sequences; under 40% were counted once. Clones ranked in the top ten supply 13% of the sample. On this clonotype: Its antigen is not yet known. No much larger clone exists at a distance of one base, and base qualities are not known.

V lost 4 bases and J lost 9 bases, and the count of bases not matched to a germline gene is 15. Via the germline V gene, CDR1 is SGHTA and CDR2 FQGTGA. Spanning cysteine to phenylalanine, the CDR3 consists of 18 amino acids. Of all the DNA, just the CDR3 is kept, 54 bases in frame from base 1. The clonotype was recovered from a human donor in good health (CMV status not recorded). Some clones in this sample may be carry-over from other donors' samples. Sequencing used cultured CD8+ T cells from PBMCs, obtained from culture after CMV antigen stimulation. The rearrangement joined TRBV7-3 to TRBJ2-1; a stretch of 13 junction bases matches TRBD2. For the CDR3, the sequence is CASSSTELAGGHLGEQFF. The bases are TGTGCCAGCAGCTCAACGGAACTAGCGGGGGGGCATCTTGGTGAGCAGTTCTTC.